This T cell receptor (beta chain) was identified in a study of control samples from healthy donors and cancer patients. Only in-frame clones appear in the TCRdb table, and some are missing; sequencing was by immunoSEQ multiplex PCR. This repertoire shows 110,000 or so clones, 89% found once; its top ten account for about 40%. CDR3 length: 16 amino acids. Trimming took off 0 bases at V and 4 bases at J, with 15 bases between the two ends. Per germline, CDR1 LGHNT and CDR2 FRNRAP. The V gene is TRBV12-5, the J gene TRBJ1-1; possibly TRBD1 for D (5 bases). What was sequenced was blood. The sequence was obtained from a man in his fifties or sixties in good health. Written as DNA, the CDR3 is TGTGCTAGTGGTTTGGTAGTAGGGGCTGGGATCACTGAAGCTTTCTTT. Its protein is CASGLVVGAGITEAFF.